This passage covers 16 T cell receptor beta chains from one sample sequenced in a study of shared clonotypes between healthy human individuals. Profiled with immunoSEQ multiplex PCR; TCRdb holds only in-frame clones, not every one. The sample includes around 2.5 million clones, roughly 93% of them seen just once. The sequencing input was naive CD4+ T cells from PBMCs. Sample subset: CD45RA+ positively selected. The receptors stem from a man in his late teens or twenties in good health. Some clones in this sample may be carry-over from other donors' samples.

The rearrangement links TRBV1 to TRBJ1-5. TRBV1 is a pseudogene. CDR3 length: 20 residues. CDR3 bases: TGCACCAGCAGCCAAAGAAGCAGGACCCCGGGGCCCGGTAGCCATCAGCCCCAGCATTTT. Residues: CTSSQRSRTPGPGSHQPQHF.

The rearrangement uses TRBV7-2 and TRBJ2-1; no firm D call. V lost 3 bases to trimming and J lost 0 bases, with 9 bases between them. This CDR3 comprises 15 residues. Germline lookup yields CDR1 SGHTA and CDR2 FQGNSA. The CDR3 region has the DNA TGTGCCAGCAGCTTCACCCATGGCTCCTACAATGAGCAGTTCTTC. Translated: CASSFTHGSYNEQFF. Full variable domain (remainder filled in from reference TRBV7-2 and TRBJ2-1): GAGVSQSPSNKVTEKGKDVELRCDPISGHTALYWYRQSLGQGLEFLIYFQGNSAPDKSGLPSDRFSAERTGGSVSTLTIQRTQQEDSAVYLCASSFTHGSYNEQFFGPGTRLTVL.

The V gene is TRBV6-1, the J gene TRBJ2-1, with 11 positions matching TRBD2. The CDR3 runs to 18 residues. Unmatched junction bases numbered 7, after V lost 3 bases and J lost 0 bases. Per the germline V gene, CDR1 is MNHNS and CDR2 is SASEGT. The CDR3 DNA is TGTGCCAGCAGTGATGGACTAGCGGGCAAGAGCTCCTACAATGAGCAGTTCTTC. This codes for CASSDGLAGKSSYNEQFF.

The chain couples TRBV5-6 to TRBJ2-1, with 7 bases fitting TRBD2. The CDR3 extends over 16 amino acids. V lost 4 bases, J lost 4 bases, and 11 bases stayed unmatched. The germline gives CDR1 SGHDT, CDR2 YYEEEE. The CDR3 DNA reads TGTGCCAGCAGCCAACGGAGAGCGGGGACTTACAATGAGCAGTTCTTC. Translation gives CASSQRRAGTYNEQFF.

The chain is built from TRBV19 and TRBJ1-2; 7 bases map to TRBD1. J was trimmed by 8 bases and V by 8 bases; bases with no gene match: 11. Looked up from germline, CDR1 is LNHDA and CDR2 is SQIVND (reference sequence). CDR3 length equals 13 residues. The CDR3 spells CASGRQGAEGYTF. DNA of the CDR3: TGTGCCAGTGGAAGACAGGGAGCGGAAGGCTACACCTTC.

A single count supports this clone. The CDR3 sequence: CSAKGYLRQYF. As DNA, the CDR3 is TGCAGTGCTAAAGGATACCTGAGGCAGTATTTT. The V call is TRBV20-1, the J call TRBJ2-3; D gene uncertain. Trimming removed 4 bases at V and 11 bases at J, with 13 bases between. The CDR3 has 11 residues. Germline lookup yields CDR1 DFQATT and CDR2 SNEGSKA (reference sequence).

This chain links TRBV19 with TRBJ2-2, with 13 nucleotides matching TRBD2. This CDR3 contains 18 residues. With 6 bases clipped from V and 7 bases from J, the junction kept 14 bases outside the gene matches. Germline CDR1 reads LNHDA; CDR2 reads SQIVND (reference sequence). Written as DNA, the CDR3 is TGTGCCAGTAGGCGAACCCCCGGACTAGCGGGAGCAGTCGGGGAGCTGTTTTTT. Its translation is CASRRTPGLAGAVGELFF. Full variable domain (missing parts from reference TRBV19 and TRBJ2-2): DGGITQSPKYLFRKEGQNVTLSCEQNLNHDAMYWYRQDPGQGLRLIYYSQIVNDFQKGDIAEGYSVSREKKESFPLTVTSAQKNPTAFYLCASRRTPGLAGAVGELFFGEGSRLTVL.

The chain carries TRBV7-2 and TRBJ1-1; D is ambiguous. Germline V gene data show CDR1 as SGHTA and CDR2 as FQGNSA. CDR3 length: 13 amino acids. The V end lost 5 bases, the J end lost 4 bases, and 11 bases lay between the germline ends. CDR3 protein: CASSEGRTTEAFF. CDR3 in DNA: TGTGCCAGCAGCGAGGGCCGCACCACTGAAGCTTTCTTT. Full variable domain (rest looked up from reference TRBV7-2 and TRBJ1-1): GAGVSQSPSNKVTEKGKDVELRCDPISGHTALYWYRQSLGQGLEFLIYFQGNSAPDKSGLPSDRFSAERTGGSVSTLTIQRTQQEDSAVYLCASSEGRTTEAFFGQGTRLTVV.

Here the CDR3 DNA reads TGTGCCAGCAGTTTAATTCCGGACGGGGTCCACAATGAGCAGTTCTTC. Residues: CASSLIPDGVHNEQFF. This sequence joins TRBV28 and TRBJ2-1, with a possible D match to TRBD2 (5 bases). The CDR3 is 16 amino acids. The germline V and J ends were trimmed by 2 bases and 5 bases, with 16 bases remaining between them. Per germline, CDR1 MDHEN and CDR2 SYDVKM.

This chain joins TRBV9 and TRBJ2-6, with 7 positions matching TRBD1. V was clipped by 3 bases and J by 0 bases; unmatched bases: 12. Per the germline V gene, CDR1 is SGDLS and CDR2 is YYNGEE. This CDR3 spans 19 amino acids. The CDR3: CASSGKGAHESSGANVLTF. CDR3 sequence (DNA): TGTGCCAGCAGCGGTAAGGGGGCACACGAAAGCTCTGGGGCCAACGTCCTGACTTTC.

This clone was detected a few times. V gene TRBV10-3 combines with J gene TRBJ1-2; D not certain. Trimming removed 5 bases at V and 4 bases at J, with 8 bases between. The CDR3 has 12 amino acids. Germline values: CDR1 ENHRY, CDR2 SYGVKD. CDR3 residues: CAISLDGYGYTF. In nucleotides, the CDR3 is TGTGCCATCAGTCTTGACGGCTATGGCTACACCTTC.

In DNA, the CDR3 is TGTGCCAGTAGTACCCGGACAGGGTATAACTATGGCTACACCTTC. Translating it yields CASSTRTGYNYGYTF. V usage is TRBV19 and J usage is TRBJ1-2; TRBD1 matches at 8 bases. Germline CDR1 LNHDA, CDR2 SQIVND (reference sequence). The CDR3 contains 15 residues. The V segment lost 4 bases and the J segment 1 base; nucleotides outside the gene matches: 5.

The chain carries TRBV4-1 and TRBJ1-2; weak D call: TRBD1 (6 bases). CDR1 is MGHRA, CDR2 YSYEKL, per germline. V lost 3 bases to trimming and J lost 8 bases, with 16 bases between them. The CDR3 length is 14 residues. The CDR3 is CASSQAGADRGYTF. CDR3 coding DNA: TGCGCCAGCAGCCAGGCAGGGGCCGACCGCGGCTACACCTTC.

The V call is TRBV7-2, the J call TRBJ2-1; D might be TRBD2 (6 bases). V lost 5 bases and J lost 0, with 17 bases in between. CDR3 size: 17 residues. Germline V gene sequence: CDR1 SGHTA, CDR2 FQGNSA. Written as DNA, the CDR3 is TGTGCCAGCAGCACCGGTAGGCTAGCGTCCTCCTACAATGAGCAGTTCTTC. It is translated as CASSTGRLASSYNEQFF.

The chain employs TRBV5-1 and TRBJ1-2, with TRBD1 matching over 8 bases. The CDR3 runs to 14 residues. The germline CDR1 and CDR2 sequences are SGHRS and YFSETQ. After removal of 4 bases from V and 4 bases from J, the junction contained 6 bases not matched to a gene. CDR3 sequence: CASSPGGLLYGYTF. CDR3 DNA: TGCGCCAGCAGCCCAGGGGGCTTACTCTATGGCTACACCTTC. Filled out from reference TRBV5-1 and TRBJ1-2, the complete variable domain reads KAGVTQTPRYLIKTRGQQVTLSCSPISGHRSVSWYQQTPGQGLQFLFEYFSETQRNKGNFPGRFSGRQFSNSRSEMNVSTLELGDSALYLCASSPGGLLYGYTFGSGTRLTVV.

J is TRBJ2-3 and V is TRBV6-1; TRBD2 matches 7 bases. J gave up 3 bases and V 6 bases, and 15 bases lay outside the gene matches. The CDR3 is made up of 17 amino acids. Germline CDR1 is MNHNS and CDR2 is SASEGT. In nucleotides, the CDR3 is TGTGCCAGCAGAGAATACATCGGACTAGTCTCGACAGATACGCAGTATTTT. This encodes CASREYIGLVSTDTQYF.